This T cell receptor (beta chain) was found in a study of T cells of healthy individuals. V was trimmed by 2 bases and J by 0 bases, leaving 14 bases between them. This CDR3 is 17 amino acids long. The V gene's germline CDR1 is MGHRA and CDR2 YSYEKL. The sample holds a few counts of this clonotype. TCRdb processed the 5' RACE reads anew with MiXCR; each CDR3 protein has one entry. The sample includes about 41,000 distinct CDR3 sequences, 3.5% to 5.5% seen only once; the top ten take less than 9.5%. The receptor was isolated from a human donor in good health. The V call is TRBV4-1, the J call TRBJ2-4; no clear D. CDR3 DNA: TGCGCCAGCAGCCAACCCAGGTTAGAACGAGCCAAAAACATTCAGTACTTC. Its protein product is CASSQPRLERAKNIQYF.